This TCR beta chain was observed in a study of cytomegalovirus exposure and HLA in healthy donors. Assay used: immunoSEQ multiplex PCR; TCRdb lists only in-frame clones, some missing. The sample records about 100,000 clones, approximately 94% being singletons. The CDR3 is 15 amino acids. V was pared by 2 bases and J by 4 bases, with 14 bases between. Germline V lookup: CDR1 SEHNR, CDR2 FQNEAQ (reference sequence). The chain links TRBV7-9 to TRBJ2-5; weak D call: TRBD2 (6 bases). The clonotype was recovered from a woman aged 18-30 years in good health and CMV-seronegative. The sample was PBMCs. CDR3 DNA sequence: TGTGCCAGCAGCTTAAGTAGCGGTGTTCGAGAGACCCAGTACTTC. Protein sequence: CASSLSSGVRETQYF.